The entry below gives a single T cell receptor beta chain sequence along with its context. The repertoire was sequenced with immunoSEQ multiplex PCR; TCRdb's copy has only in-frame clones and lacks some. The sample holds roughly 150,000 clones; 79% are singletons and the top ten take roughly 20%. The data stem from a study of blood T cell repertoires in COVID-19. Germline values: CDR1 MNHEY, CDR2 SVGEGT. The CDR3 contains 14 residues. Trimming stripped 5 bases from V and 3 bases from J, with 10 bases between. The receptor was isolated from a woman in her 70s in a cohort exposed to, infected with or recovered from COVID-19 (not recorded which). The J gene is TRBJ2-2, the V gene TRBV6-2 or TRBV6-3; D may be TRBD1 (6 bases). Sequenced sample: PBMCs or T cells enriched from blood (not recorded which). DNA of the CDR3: TGTGCCAGCAGTCTGGACAGCTACACCGGGGAGCTGTTTTTT. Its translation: CASSLDSYTGELFF.